The next 2 T cell receptor beta chains were all read from a single sample in a study of cytomegalovirus exposure and HLA in healthy donors. This PCR relied on a set of 60 Vbeta primers and 13 Jbeta primers. Here immunoSEQ multiplex PCR was the method, and the copy in TCRdb shows in-frame clones only, minus some. The profile covers fewer than 200,000 clones, with 80% to 85% appearing a single time and roughly 1.6% taken by the ten largest. The sample consisted of PBMCs. All receptors derive from a man aged 50 to 59 in good health and CMV-seronegative.

This clone was seen once. The CDR3 region is CASSLGTGQGKTQYF. The DNA of the CDR3 is TGTGCCAGCAGCTTAGGGACAGGGCAGGGGAAGACCCAGTACTTC. The rearrangement links TRBV7-3 to TRBJ2-5, with 9 bases matching TRBD1. Germline V gene lookup returns CDR1 SGHTA and CDR2 FQGTGA. The CDR3 contains 15 residues. V gave up 2 bases and J gave up 6 bases; unmatched junction bases: 7. The full variable domain, with the rest looked up from reference TRBV7-3 and TRBJ2-5, is GAGVSQTPSNKVTEKGKYVELRCDPISGHTALYWYRQSLGQGPEFLIYFQGTGAADDSGLPNDRFFAVRPEGSVSTLKIQRTERGDSAVYLCASSLGTGQGKTQYFGPGTRLLVL.

CDR3 loop: CASGGTVRNTGELFF. Written as DNA, the CDR3 is TGTGCCAGCGGTGGGACTGTCAGAAACACCGGGGAGCTGTTTTTT. The J gene is TRBJ2-2, the V gene TRBV28, with a possible D match to TRBD2 (6 bases). V dropped 8 bases and J dropped 2 bases, with 15 bases sitting between them. In germline, CDR1 is MDHEN, CDR2 SYDVKM. This CDR3 comprises 15 residues.